The text below deals with one T cell receptor beta chain. This clone was found many times. The antigen it binds to is not known. Per-base qualities were not stored, and no clone one base away is much larger. Reading the germline V gene gives CDR1 SGHTA and CDR2 FQGNSA. The CDR3 sequence holds 15 residues, the cysteine and phenylalanine included. Just CDR3 DNA is preserved here, 45 bases in frame from base 1. The trim is 8 bases for V and 2 bases for J, with a gap of 18 bases between the germline ends. The data are from a study of metastatic and nonmetastatic thyroid tumors (TCRdb year 2020). For the wider study: For patients with malignant and with benign thyroid disease, the researchers compared repertoires between peripheral blood samples and tumor or nodule tissue samples. Broader findings and caveats from the paper: In both blood and tumor samples, TCR beta diversity was reported to be significantly higher in malignant tumors than in benign nodules.

None of the patients had been given any treatment before thyroid surgery. Using T-cell receptor beta sequencing, the study looked back at clinical samples from patients collected from about 2011 to 2019. Library preparation employed PCR. Sequenced using an Illumina HiSeq 4000. High-throughput sequencing was used to profile the CDR3 region of the TCR beta-chain in every patient. As for the original processing: A classifier to discriminate distant-metastatic papillary thyroid cancer patients was built from CDR3 differences across clinicopathological groups. The Shannon index was used to assess repertoire diversity, and the Morisita-Horn index was used to assess tumor-blood repertoire similarity. The raw public data were reprocessed by TCRdb itself: fastp quality trimming at Q25, MiXCR clonotype calling, in-frame beta chains only. The V and J calls and clone size are TCRdb's, not the authors'. The sample table lists 64,000 or so clones, 15% to 20% of them with a count of one. The ten biggest clones cover roughly a tenth of the sample.

The rearrangement combines TRBV7-2 with TRBJ2-5; tentative D gene TRBD1, with 5 bases matching. The receptor was isolated from a male donor with papillary thyroid cancer or a benign thyroid nodule (not recorded which). Some clones in this sample may be carry-over from other donors' samples. The sample comprised blood. In nucleotide form, the sequence is TGTGCCAGCGACCTAGGGGCAGAACTTCAAGAGACCCAGTACTTC. Its protein product is CASDLGAELQETQYF.